Below are 24 T cell receptor beta chains sequenced from a single sample in a study of shared clonotypes between healthy human individuals. Sequenced by immunoSEQ multiplex PCR; TCRdb stores in-frame clones only, minus some. The repertoire holds roughly 810,000 clones, with just over 95% as singletons. In the naive CD8 group, cells lacked CD45RO and were positively selected for CCR7, so terminally differentiated effector memory CD45RA+ cells were left out. The sample taken for sequencing was naive CD8+ T cells sorted from blood. These TCRs come from a man in his thirties or forties in good health.

Note on this clone: In the same sample, other DNA sequences code for this CDR3. The J gene is TRBJ1-1, the V gene TRBV7-9; D not resolved. CDR1 is SEHNR and CDR2 is FQNEAQ in the germline V gene (reference sequence). Trimming stripped 1 base from V and 0 bases from J, with 12 bases between. The CDR3 has 16 residues. The CDR3 is CASSLEVGSLNTEAFF. CDR3 coding DNA: TGTGCCAGCAGCTTAGAGGTGGGATCCCTGAACACTGAAGCTTTCTTT.

V and J are TRBV11-2 and TRBJ1-5; TRBD1 is a possible D gene (5 bases). The CDR3 runs to 17 residues. V was trimmed by 5 bases and J by 0 bases, leaving 17 bases between them. Germline V gene sequence: CDR1 SGHAT, CDR2 FQNNGV. The CDR3 is CASSLGEGAYSNQPQHF. The DNA of the CDR3 is TGTGCCAGCAGCCTAGGGGAGGGAGCCTATAGCAATCAGCCCCAGCATTTT.

The chain is built from TRBV10-2 and TRBJ2-7; 8 nucleotides match TRBD2. The CDR3 is 13 amino acids. V shed 2 bases, J shed 3 bases, and the junction held 0 bases outside the gene matches. Germline V lookup: CDR1 WSHSY, CDR2 SAAADI. The CDR3 bases are TGCGCCAGCAGTGAGACTAGCGGCTACGAGCAGTACTTC. Translation gives CASSETSGYEQYF.

The chain recombines TRBV4-1 with TRBJ2-1; D gene ambiguous. V shed 0 bases and J shed 2 bases, with 11 bases lying between them. Germline V gives CDR1 MGHRA, CDR2 YSYEKL. CDR3 length: 16 amino acids. In DNA form, the CDR3 reads TGCGCCAGCAGCCAAGAAGTCCCAACCACCTACAATGAGCAGTTCTTC. Amino acids: CASSQEVPTTYNEQFF.

The chain couples TRBV11-2 to TRBJ2-1, with unresolved D. Germline V CDR1 and CDR2: SGHAT, FQNNGV. Trimming cost V 7 bases and J 10 bases, with 8 bases left between them. CDR3 size: 10 residues. CDR3 region: CASTGAEQFF. DNA of the CDR3: TGTGCCAGCACCGGAGCCGAGCAGTTCTTC.

This chain joins TRBV7-9 and TRBJ2-7, with D possibly TRBD1 on 5 matching bases. Trimming shortened V by 6 bases and J by 0 bases, and 9 bases separated the two germline ends. Germline V gene sequence: CDR1 SEHNR, CDR2 FQNEAQ (reference sequence). There are 13 residues in the CDR3. The CDR3 region has the DNA TGTGCCAGCAGTGCCCAGGGCTCCTACGAGCAGTACTTC. It codes for CASSAQGSYEQYF.

The chain couples TRBV28 to TRBJ1-2; TRBD1 is a possible D gene (5 bases). Germline values: CDR1 MDHEN, CDR2 SYDVKM. The V and J ends lost 6 bases and 7 bases respectively, with 12 bases between them. The CDR3 extends over 12 amino acids. CDR3: CASRAGGGGYTF. The CDR3 nucleotides are TGTGCCAGCAGAGCCGGGGGTGGTGGCTACACCTTC.

The chain joins TRBV5-1 to TRBJ1-1; maybe TRBD1 (6 bases). V lost 5 bases, J lost 1 base, and 18 bases lay in between. CDR1 is SGHRS, CDR2 YFSETQ, per germline. The CDR3 loop spans 16 amino acids. CDR3: CASSTTGYGPNTEAFF. CDR3 bases: TGCGCCAGCAGTACCACAGGGTATGGCCCGAACACTGAAGCTTTCTTT.

The chain combines TRBV25-1 with TRBJ2-2; D call uncertain. The CDR3 consists of 10 residues. Germline V gene data show CDR1 as MGHDK and CDR2 as SYGVNS. Trimming took off 9 bases at V and 8 bases at J, with 7 bases between the two ends. The CDR3 region has the DNA TGTGCCAGTGACGGGGGGGAGCTGTTTTTT. This encodes CASDGGELFF.

The chain uses TRBV5-1 and TRBJ2-2; TRBD1 matches at 10 bases. Trimming cost V 4 bases and J 6 bases; bases outside gene matches: 6. The CDR3 is 15 residues long. The germline CDR1 and CDR2 sequences are SGHRS and YFSETQ. The CDR3 sequence is CASSTGQGIPGELFF. The CDR3 DNA sequence: TGCGCCAGCAGCACGGGACAGGGGATCCCCGGGGAGCTGTTTTTT.

Notes on this clone: Relative to the germline gene, one junction end is altered; a read error may explain this. The genes are TRBV29-1 and TRBJ2-1, with 10 bases identical to TRBD2. The CDR3 consists of 15 residues. Germline V CDR1 and CDR2: SQVTM, ANQGSEA. CDR3 residues: CSGETGTSVLNEQFF. The CDR3 DNA sequence: TGCAGCGGTGAAACCGGGACTAGCGTACTCAATGAGCAGTTCTTC.

In this sample, this clone turned up once. The chain uses TRBV27 and TRBJ2-1; 7 bases agree with TRBD1. The trim removed 5 bases at V and 12 bases at J, leaving 7 bases unmatched. The V gene's germline CDR1 is MNHEY and CDR2 SMNVEV (reference sequence). The CDR3 spans 12 residues. The CDR3 coding sequence is TGTGCCAGCAGTGATACAGGGGATGGGCAGTTCTTC. It encodes CASSDTGDGQFF.

Here the CDR3 DNA reads TGTGCCAGCAGCCCCGGGGCGAACTCCTACGAGCAGTACTTC. Protein sequence: CASSPGANSYEQYF. This rearrangement joins TRBV7-6 to TRBJ2-7; perhaps D is TRBD1 or TRBD2 (5 bases each). The CDR3 totals 14 residues. Germline V gene sequence: CDR1 SGHVS, CDR2 FNYEAQ. The V end was cut by 5 bases, the J end by 0 bases, with 11 bases between.

The gene calls are TRBV19 and TRBJ2-3; TRBD1 is a possible D gene (6 bases). Germline CDR1 is LNHDA and CDR2 is SQIVND (reference sequence). The CDR3 is 15 amino acids. The V end lost 3 bases, the J end lost 6 bases, and 16 bases lay between the germline ends. The DNA for the CDR3 is TGTGCCAGTAGTATCCCCCACAGGGTCACGGATACGCAGTATTTT. Protein product: CASSIPHRVTDTQYF.

The rearrangement uses TRBV28 and TRBJ2-7, with 9 nucleotides matching TRBD2. The CDR3 runs to 15 residues. Germline V CDR1 and CDR2: MDHEN, SYDVKM. The junction had 5 bases not matched to a gene; V was cut back by 3 bases and J by 2 bases. The CDR3 sequence is CASSLGPSGAYEQYF. The CDR3, as DNA: TGTGCCAGCAGTTTGGGGCCTAGCGGGGCCTACGAGCAGTACTTC.

V gene TRBV30 combines with J gene TRBJ1-1; D not certain. Germline V gene data show CDR1 as GTSNPN and CDR2 as SVGIG (reference sequence). The CDR3 runs to 13 residues. Trimming left V 0 bases short and J 4 bases short, with 9 bases between. CDR3 amino acids: CAWSVLWGTEAFF. Written as DNA, the CDR3 is TGTGCCTGGAGTGTACTGTGGGGCACTGAAGCTTTCTTT.

As concerns this clone: Other DNA variants within this sample encode the same CDR3. The rearrangement uses TRBV4-1 and TRBJ2-2; D is perhaps TRBD1 (5 bases). The CDR3 covers 15 residues. Trimming removed 3 bases at V and 6 bases at J, with 14 bases between. From germline, CDR1 is MGHRA and CDR2 YSYEKL. The CDR3 DNA sequence: TGCGCCAGCAGCCAGCCCCAGGGATTGGCCGGGGAGCTGTTTTTT. Amino acid sequence: CASSQPQGLAGELFF.

The rearrangement uses TRBV28 and TRBJ2-1; possibly TRBD1 or TRBD2 for D (5 bases each). Germline values: CDR1 MDHEN, CDR2 SYDVKM. Trimming pared 8 bases from V and 8 bases from J, leaving 22 bases between. CDR3 size: 15 residues. The CDR3 protein is CASCLQRGFEDEQFF. The CDR3 nucleotides read TGTGCCAGCTGCCTACAGAGGGGATTTGAGGATGAGCAGTTCTTC.

The chain carries TRBV7-9 and TRBJ2-2; 10 nucleotides match TRBD2. V gave up 6 bases and J gave up 6 bases; unmatched junction bases: 16. The CDR3 has 18 amino acids. CDR1 is SEHNR, CDR2 FQNEAQ, per germline (reference sequence). CDR3 sequence: CASSSLGLAGEGAGELFF. Written as DNA, the CDR3 is TGTGCCAGCAGTTCCCTGGGTCTAGCGGGAGAAGGGGCCGGGGAGCTGTTTTTT.

This clone was detected only once. This rearrangement joins TRBV7-9 to TRBJ2-1; possible D gene TRBD2, 6 bases. V was pared by 0 bases and J by 7 bases, with 13 bases between. Germline loops: CDR1 SEHNR, CDR2 FQNEAQ (reference sequence). The CDR3 is 15 residues long. CDR3 nucleotide sequence: TGTGCCAGCAGCTTAGCGACGGGAGAGGAGAATGAGCAGTTCTTC. Translated: CASSLATGEENEQFF.

The chain combines TRBV11-2 with TRBJ2-7; perhaps TRBD2 as D (5 bases). This CDR3 region has 14 residues. Germline CDR1 is SGHAT and CDR2 is FQNNGV. V gave up 4 bases and J gave up 3 bases, with 13 bases separating them. CDR3 DNA: TGTGCCAGCAGCTCCAACGACGGACTCTACGAGCAGTACTTC. This gives the protein CASSSNDGLYEQYF.

The V call is TRBV2, the J call TRBJ2-1; 7 bases are shared with TRBD2. The CDR3 covers 13 residues. Germline loops: CDR1 SNHLY, CDR2 FYNNEI. The junction had 8 bases not matched to a gene; V was cut back by 6 bases and J by 9 bases. The chain's CDR3 is CASSLGGTAEQFF. CDR3 coding DNA: TGTGCCAGCAGCCTCGGGGGGACGGCTGAGCAGTTCTTC.

This sequence joins TRBV10-1 and TRBJ2-1; TRBD2 agrees at 7 bases. V gave up 3 bases and J gave up 0 bases; unmatched junction bases: 8. This CDR3 comprises 17 residues. Germline V CDR1 and CDR2: WNHNN, SYGVQD (reference sequence). The CDR3 coding sequence is TGCGCCAGCAGTGACAGTTCTAGCGGTAGCTCCTACAATGAGCAGTTCTTC. It specifies CASSDSSSGSSYNEQFF.

The chain links TRBV7-9 to TRBJ1-5, with D unresolved. Trimming removed 1 base at V and 0 bases at J, with 10 bases between. CDR1 is SEHNR and CDR2 is FQNEAQ in the germline V gene (reference sequence). This CDR3 is 16 amino acids long. This chain's CDR3 is CASSLVSQYSNQPQHF. For the CDR3, the DNA is TGTGCCAGCAGCTTAGTGAGTCAATATAGCAATCAGCCCCAGCATTTT.